What follows is one TCR beta chain and its context. The antigen remains unidentified. This sample was taken from a study of shared clonotypes between healthy human individuals. Study-wide findings and caveats: Naive CD4 clonotype sharing across a few donors was around 5%. Non-shared clonotypes had lower generation probabilities than those shared by all four donors.

The method was immunoSEQ multiplex PCR; TCRdb's version includes in-frame clones alone and lacks a portion of them. The sample includes about 2.4 million clones, roughly 92% seen only once; the top ten take roughly 0.14%. This CDR3 region has 15 residues. Germline V gene lookup returns CDR1 MNHEY and CDR2 SVGAGI. Trimming removed 0 bases from V and 2 bases from J, with 9 bases in between. Sequencing input: naive CD4+ T cells sorted from blood. Subset of the sample: CD45RA+ positively selected. The sequence came from a man between 18 and 29 years old in good health. The gene calls are TRBV6-5 and TRBJ2-3; D gene ambiguous. Here the CDR3 DNA reads TGTGCCAGCAGTTACTCACTATCCGCCACAGATACGCAGTATTTT. Translating gives CASSYSLSATDTQYF.